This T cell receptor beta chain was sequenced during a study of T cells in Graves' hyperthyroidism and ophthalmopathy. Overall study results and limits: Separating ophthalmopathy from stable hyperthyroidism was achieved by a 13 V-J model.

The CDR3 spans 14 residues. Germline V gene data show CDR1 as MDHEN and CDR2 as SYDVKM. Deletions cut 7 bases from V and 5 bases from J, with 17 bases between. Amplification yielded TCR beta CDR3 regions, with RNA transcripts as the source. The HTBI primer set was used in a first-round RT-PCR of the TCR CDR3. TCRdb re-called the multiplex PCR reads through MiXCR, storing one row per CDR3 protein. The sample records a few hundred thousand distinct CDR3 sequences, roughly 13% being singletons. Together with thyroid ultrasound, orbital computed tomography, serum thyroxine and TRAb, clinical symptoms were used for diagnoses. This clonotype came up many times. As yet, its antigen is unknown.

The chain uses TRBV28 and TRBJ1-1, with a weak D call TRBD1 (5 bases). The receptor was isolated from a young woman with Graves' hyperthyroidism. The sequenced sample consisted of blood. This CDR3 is CASTLGGGRTEAFF. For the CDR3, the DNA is TGTGCCAGCACCTTGGGGGGAGGAAGGACTGAAGCTTTCTTT.